This entry features one T cell receptor beta chain sequence. This clonotype was found many times. Which antigen it targets is not known. The input lacks base qualities; no much larger clone sits a single base away. This specimen comes from a study of T-cell reconstitution after alpha-beta-depleted transplantation in children (dated by TCRdb to the mid-2010s). For the wider study: T-cell immune reconstitution after TCRalphabeta/CD19-depleted allogeneic hematopoietic cell transplantation in children was quantitatively tracked in the study by means of TCR repertoire profiling. The paper's findings and limits, for the study overall: Over the following months the frequencies of hyperexpanded clones went down, and after one year T-cell counts and TCRbeta diversity were mostly credited to newly produced T cells. The high TCRbeta diversity at day 60 in some patients was ascribed to recipient T cells and intrathymic progenitors that had survived conditioning. Apparently early alphabetaT-cell count recovery about two months after transplant reportedly relied on only several hundred rapidly expanded clones derived from non-depleted graft cells.

The CDR3, cysteine through phenylalanine, is 16 amino acids long. Left in the record is the CDR3 DNA by itself, 48 bases read in frame from the first base. V is cut by 2 bases and J by 7 bases, and the space between the germline ends is 15 bases. CDR1 and CDR2 are read off the germline V gene (reference sequence) as MNHEY and SMNVEV. The method was PCR. Sequenced on an Illumina HiSeq 2500. TCR libraries were prepared with molecular barcoding, using unique molecular identifiers to normalize TCRbeta repertoire quantification. Using fastp at Q25 and MiXCR, TCRdb reprocessed the public reads and kept productive beta chains. Duplicate CDR3 protein sequences are folded into a single record with the most common DNA and genes. A total of 400,000 to 550,000 distinct CDR3 sequences appear in this sample, about 11% of them only once. Around 2% of the sample goes to the ten largest clones. What the treatment or condition label conveys for this sample: allogeneic hematopoietic cell transplantation with graft depleted of TCRalphabeta T cells and CD19 B cells. The children who served as transplant recipients had been given grafts of TCRalphabeta/CD19-depleted allogeneic hematopoietic cells.

Recombination linked TRBV27 to TRBJ1-6; the D segment could be TRBD1, given 6 matching bases. The source is a child younger than 10 with inherited bone marrow failure, due to receive a stem cell transplant. Sequenced material: PBMCs, taken before TCRalphabeta/CD19-depleted stem cell transplant. The nucleotide sequence reads as follows: TGTGCCAGCAGTTTAGTGGGGGGGGGCCACAATTCACCCCTCCACTTT. This gives the protein CASSLVGGGHNSPLHF.